This T cell receptor (beta chain) was recorded in a study of metastatic and nonmetastatic thyroid tumors. No treatment of any kind had been given to any patient before thyroid surgery. TCRdb reprocessed the PCR reads via MiXCR. The sample shows about 22,000 clones, roughly 15% of them seen only once. The CDR3 covers 17 residues. The V gene end was trimmed by 6 bases and the J gene end by 4 bases; junction bases not matched to a gene: 14. CDR1 is SNHLY and CDR2 is FYNNEI in the germline V gene. The genes are TRBV2 and TRBJ1-4, with 7 bases lining up with TRBD1. The sequencing sample was made of tumor tissue. This TCR was sampled from a female donor with papillary thyroid cancer or a benign thyroid nodule (not recorded which). Some clones in this sample may be carry-over from other donors' samples. CDR3 sequence reads: CASRTGTAPVGNEKLFF. CDR3 DNA sequence: TGTGCCAGCAGGACCGGGACAGCTCCTGTAGGTAATGAAAAACTGTTTTTT.